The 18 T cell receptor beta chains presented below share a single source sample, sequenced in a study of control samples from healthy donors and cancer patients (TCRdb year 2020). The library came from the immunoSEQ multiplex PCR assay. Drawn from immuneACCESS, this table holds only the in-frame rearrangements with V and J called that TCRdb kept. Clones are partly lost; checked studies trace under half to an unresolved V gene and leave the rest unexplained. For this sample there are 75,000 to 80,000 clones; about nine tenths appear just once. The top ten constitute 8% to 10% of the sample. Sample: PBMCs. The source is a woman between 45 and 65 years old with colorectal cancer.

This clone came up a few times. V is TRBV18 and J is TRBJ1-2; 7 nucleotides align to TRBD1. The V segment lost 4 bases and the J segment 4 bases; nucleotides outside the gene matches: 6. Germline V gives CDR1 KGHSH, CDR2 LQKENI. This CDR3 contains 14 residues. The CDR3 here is CASSLDRVAYGYTF. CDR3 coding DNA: TGTGCCAGCTCACTCGACAGGGTAGCCTATGGCTACACCTTC.

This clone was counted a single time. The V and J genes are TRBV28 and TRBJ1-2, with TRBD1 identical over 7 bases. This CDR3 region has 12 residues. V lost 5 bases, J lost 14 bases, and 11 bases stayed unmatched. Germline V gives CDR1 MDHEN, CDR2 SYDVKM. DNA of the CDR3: TGTGCCAGCAGTACCCGGGACAGTAGGAGTACCTTC. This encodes CASSTRDSRSTF.

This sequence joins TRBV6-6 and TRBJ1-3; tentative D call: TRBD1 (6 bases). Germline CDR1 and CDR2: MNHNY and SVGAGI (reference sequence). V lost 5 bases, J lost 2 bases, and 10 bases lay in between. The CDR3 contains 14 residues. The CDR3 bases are TGTGCCAGCAGTAAACAGGGAACTGGAAACACCATATATTTT. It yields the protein CASSKQGTGNTIYF.

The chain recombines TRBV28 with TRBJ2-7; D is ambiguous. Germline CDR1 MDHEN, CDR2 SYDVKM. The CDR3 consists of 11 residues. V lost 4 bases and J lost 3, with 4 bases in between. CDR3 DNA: TGTGCCAGCAGTTCCAGCTACGAGCAGTACGTC. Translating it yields CASSSSYEQYV.

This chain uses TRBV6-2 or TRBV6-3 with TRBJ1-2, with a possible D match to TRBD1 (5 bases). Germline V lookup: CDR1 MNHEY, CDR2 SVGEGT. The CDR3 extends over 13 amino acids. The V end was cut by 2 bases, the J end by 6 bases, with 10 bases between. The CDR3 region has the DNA TGTGCCAGCAGTTACGCGGGGGTTGATGGCTACACCTTC. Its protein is CASSYAGVDGYTF.

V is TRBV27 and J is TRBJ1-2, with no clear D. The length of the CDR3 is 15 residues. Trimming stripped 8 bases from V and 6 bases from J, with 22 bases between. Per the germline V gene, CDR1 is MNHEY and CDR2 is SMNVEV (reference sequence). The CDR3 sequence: CASGFGVDHIDGYTF. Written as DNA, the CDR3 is TGTGCCAGCGGGTTTGGCGTGGACCACATTGATGGCTACACCTTC.

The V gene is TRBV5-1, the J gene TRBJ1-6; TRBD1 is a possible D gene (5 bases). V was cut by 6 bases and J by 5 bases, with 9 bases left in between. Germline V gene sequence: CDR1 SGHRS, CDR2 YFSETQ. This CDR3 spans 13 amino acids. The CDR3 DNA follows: TGCGCCAGCATGATAGGGGATAATTCACCCCTCCACTTT. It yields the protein CASMIGDNSPLHF.

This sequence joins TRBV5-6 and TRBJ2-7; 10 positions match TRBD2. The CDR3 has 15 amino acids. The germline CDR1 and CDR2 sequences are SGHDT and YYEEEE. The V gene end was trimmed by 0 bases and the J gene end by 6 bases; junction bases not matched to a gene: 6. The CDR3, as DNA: TGTGCCAGCAGCTTGGCCGCTAGCGGGGGAGCCGAGCAGTACGTC. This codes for CASSLAASGGAEQYV.

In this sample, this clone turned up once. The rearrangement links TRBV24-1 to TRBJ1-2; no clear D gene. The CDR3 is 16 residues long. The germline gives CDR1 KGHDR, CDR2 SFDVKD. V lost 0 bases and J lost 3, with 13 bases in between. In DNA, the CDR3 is TGTGCCACCAGTGATTTGGGCCCACGGAATGACTATGGCTACACCTTC. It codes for CATSDLGPRNDYGYTF.

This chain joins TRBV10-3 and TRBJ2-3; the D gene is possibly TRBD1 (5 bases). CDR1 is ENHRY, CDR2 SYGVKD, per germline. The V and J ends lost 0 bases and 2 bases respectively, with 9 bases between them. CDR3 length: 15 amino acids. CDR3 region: CAISESIGHTDTQYF. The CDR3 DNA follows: TGTGCCATCAGTGAGTCGATAGGACACACAGATACGCAGTATTTT.

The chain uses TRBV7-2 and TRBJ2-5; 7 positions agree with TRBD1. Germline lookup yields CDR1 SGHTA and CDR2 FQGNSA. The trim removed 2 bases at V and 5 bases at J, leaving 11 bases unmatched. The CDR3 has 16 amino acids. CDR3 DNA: TGTGCCAGCAGCTTACTCGGTGCAGGGGGTAGGGAGACCCAGTACTTC. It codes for CASSLLGAGGRETQYF. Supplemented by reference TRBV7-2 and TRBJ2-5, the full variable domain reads GAGVSQSPSNKVTEKGKDVELRCDPISGHTALYWYRQSLGQGLEFLIYFQGNSAPDKSGLPSDRFSAERTGGSVSTLTIQRTQQEDSAVYLCASSLLGAGGRETQYFGPGTRLLVL.

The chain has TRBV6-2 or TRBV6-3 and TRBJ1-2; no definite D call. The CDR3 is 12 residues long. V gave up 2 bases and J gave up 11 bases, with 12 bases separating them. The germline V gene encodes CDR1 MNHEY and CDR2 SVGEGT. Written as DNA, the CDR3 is TGTGCCAGCAGTTACGGACCGACAACGTACACCTTC. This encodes CASSYGPTTYTF.

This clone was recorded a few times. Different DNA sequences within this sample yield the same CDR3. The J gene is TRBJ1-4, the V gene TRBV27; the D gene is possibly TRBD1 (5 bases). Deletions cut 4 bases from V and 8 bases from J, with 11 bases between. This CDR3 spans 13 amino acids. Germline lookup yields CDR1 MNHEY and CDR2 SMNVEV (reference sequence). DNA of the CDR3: TGTGCCAGCAGTTACGGGGACGGAGAAAAACTGTTTTTT. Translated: CASSYGDGEKLFF.

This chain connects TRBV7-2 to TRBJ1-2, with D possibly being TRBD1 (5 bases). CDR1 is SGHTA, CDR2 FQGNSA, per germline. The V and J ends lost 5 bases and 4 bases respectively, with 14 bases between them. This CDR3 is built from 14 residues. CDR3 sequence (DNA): TGTGCCAGCAGCCCCGCGGGGGGGGGCTATGGCTACACCTTC. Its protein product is CASSPAGGGYGYTF.

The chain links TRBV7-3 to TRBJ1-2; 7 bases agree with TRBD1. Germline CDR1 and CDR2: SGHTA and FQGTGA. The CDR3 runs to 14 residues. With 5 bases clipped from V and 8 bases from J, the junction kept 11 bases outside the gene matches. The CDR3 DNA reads TGTGCCAGCAGCCCCCAGGGGGAGGGCGGGGGCTACACCTTC. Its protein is CASSPQGEGGGYTF.

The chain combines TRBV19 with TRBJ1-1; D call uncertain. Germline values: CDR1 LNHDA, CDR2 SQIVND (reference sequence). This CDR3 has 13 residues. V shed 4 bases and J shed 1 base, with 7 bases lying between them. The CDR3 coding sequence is TGTGCCAGTAGTACCAGCTGGAACACTGAAGCTTTCTTT. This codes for CASSTSWNTEAFF.

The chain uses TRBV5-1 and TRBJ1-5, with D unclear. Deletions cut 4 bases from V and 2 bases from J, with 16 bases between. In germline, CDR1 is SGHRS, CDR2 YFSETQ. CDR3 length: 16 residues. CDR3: CASSQSGLGGNQPQHF. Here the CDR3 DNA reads TGCGCCAGCAGCCAATCGGGCCTCGGGGGCAATCAGCCCCAGCATTTT.

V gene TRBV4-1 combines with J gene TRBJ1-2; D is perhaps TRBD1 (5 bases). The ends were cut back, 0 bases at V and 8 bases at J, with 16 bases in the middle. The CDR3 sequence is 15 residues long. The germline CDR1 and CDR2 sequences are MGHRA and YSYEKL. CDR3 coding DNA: TGCGCCAGCAGCCAAGAGATCGGGAGGGGTTACGGCTACACCTTC. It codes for CASSQEIGRGYGYTF.